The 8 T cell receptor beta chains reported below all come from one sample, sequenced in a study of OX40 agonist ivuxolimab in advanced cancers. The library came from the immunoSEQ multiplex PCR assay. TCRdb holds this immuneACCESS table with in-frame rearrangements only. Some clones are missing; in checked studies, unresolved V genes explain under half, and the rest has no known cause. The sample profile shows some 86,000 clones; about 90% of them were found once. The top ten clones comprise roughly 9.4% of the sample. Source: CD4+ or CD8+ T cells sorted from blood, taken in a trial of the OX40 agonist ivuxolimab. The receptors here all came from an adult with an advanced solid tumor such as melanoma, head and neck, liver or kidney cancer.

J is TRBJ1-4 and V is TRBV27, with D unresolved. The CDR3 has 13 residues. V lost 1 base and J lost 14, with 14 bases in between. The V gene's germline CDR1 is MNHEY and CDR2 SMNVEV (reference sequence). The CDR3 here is CASSLYRGYKLFF. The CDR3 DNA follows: TGTGCCAGCAGTTTATACCGGGGTTATAAGCTGTTTTTT.

The CDR3 DNA reads TGTGCCAGCAGTTCTCCTGCAACTAATGAAAAACTGTTTTTT. This codes for CASSSPATNEKLFF. This sequence joins TRBV27 and TRBJ1-4; D remains unclear. Germline V gene sequence: CDR1 MNHEY, CDR2 SMNVEV (reference sequence). CDR3 length: 14 residues. V lost 4 bases and J 0 bases, leaving 6 bases between the germline ends.

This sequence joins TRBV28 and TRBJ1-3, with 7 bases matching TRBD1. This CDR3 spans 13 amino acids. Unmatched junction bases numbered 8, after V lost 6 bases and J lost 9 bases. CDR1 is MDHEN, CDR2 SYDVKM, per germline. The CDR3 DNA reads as TGTGCCAGCAGCGCCGGGACAGCGATCACCATATATTTT. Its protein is CASSAGTAITIYF.

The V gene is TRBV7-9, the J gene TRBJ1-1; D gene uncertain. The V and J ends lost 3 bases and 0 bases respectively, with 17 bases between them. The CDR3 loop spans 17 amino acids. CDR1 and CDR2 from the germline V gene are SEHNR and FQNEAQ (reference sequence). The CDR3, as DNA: TGTGCCAGCAGCTTCTCGAAGGGCCCAGAGGTGAACACTGAAGCTTTCTTT. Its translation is CASSFSKGPEVNTEAFF. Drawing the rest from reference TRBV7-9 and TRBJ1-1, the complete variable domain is DTGVSQNPRHKITKRGQNVTFRCDPISEHNRLYWYRQTLGQGPEFLTYFQNEAQLEKSRLLSDRFSAERPKGSFSTLEIQRTEQGDSAMYLCASSFSKGPEVNTEAFFGQGTRLTVV.

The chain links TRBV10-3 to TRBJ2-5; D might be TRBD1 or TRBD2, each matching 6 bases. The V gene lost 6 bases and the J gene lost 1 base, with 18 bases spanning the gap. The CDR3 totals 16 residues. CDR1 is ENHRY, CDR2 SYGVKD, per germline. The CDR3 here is CAISSPEGGLQETQYF. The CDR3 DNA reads TGTGCCATCAGCAGCCCCGAGGGGGGTCTCCAAGAGACCCAGTACTTC.

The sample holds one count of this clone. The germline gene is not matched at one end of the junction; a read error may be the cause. The CDR3 here is CASSLGLAGAGEQFF. CDR3 DNA: TGTGCTAGCAGCTTGGGGTTAGCGGGAGCGGGTGAGCAGTTCTTC. This sequence joins TRBV7-7 and TRBJ2-1, with TRBD2 matching 9 bases. The CDR3 has 15 amino acids. Germline CDR1 reads SSHAT; CDR2 reads FNYEAQ (reference sequence).

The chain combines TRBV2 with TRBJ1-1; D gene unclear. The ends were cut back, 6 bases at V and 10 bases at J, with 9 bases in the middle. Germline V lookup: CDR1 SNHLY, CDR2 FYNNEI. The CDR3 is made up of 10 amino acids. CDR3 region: CASRGLGAFF. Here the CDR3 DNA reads TGTGCCAGCAGGGGATTGGGAGCTTTCTTT.

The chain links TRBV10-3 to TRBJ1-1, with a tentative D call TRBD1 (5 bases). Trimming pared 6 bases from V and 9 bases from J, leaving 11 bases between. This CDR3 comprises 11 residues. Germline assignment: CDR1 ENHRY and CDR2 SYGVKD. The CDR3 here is CAISGTGQAFF. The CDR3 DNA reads TGTGCCATCAGCGGGACGGGACAAGCTTTCTTT.